Each of the 18 T cell receptor beta chains below was sequenced from the same sample in a study of CD8+ T cells in alopecia areata. It was cDNA, reverse transcribed from extracted RNA, that served as the sequencing template. Clones were read by immunoSEQ multiplex PCR, and TCRdb kept only the in-frame ones, dropping some. Of 55,000 to 70,000 clones in the sample, around half were seen once. Material: CD8+ T cells sorted from blood, obtained at week 0. The receptors derive from a human donor with alopecia areata.

This clone has a handful of counts. The chain uses TRBV29-1 and TRBJ2-7; tentative D call: TRBD1 (6 bases). In germline, CDR1 is SQVTM, CDR2 ANQGSEA. This CDR3 has 12 residues. The germline V and J ends were trimmed by 7 bases and 6 bases, with 16 bases remaining between them. CDR3: CSGGPPGGEQYF. The CDR3, as DNA: TGCAGCGGGGGGCCTCCCGGTGGCGAGCAGTACTTC.

This clone showed up just a few times. V and J are TRBV7-9 and TRBJ2-5; D is unresolved. CDR1 is SEHNR and CDR2 is FQNEAQ in the germline V gene (reference sequence). V was clipped by 8 bases and J by 2 bases, with 3 bases between them. The CDR3 runs to 10 residues. CDR3 sequence (DNA): TGTGCCAGCGAACAAGAGACCCAGTACTTC. Amino acid sequence: CASEQETQYF. Looking up the rest from reference TRBV7-9 and TRBJ2-5 gives the full variable domain: DTGVSQNPRHKITKRGQNVTFRCDPISEHNRLYWYRQTLGQGPEFLTYFQNEAQLEKSRLLSDRFSAERPKGSFSTLEIQRTEQGDSAMYLCASEQETQYFGPGTRLLVL.

The chain uses TRBV7-9 and TRBJ1-2; D might be TRBD1 (5 bases). CDR1 and CDR2 from the germline V gene are SEHNR and FQNEAQ (reference sequence). V dropped 1 base and J dropped 8 bases, with 11 bases sitting between them. The CDR3 is 13 amino acids. CDR3 amino acids: CASSLGRQWGYTF. In DNA form, the CDR3 reads TGTGCCAGCAGCTTAGGCCGACAGTGGGGCTACACCTTC.

V is TRBV7-8 and J is TRBJ2-1; weak D call: TRBD2 (6 bases). V gave up 5 bases and J gave up 7 bases, with 15 bases separating them. Germline V gene data show CDR1 as SGHVS and CDR2 as FQNEAQ. The CDR3 length is 14 residues. Here the CDR3 reads CASSHRDLRNEQFF. DNA of the CDR3: TGTGCCAGCAGCCACCGGGACTTGCGGAATGAGCAGTTCTTC.

The V call is TRBV27, the J call TRBJ2-1, with D tentatively TRBD2 (5 bases). This CDR3 has 13 amino acids. Between the trimmed V and J ends, which lost 10 bases and 4 bases, there was a span of 14 bases. Germline CDR1 is MNHEY and CDR2 is SMNVEV (reference sequence). The DNA of the CDR3 is TGTGCCACCTCGCCCCGGGGTTACAATGAGCAGTTCTTC. Translated: CATSPRGYNEQFF.

The CDR3 is CASSVGYAQYF. In nucleotides, the CDR3 is TGTGCCAGCAGCGTCGGATATGCGCAGTATTTT. This chain connects TRBV7-2 to TRBJ2-3, with D hard to call. The V and J ends lost 5 bases and 10 bases respectively, with 10 bases between them. CDR3 length: 11 residues. Looked up from germline, CDR1 is SGHTA and CDR2 is FQGNSA. The full variable domain, in which reference TRBV7-2 and TRBJ2-3 provide the parts outside the CDR3, is GAGVSQSPSNKVTEKGKDVELRCDPISGHTALYWYRQSLGQGLEFLIYFQGNSAPDKSGLPSDRFSAERTGGSVSTLTIQRTQQEDSAVYLCASSVGYAQYFGPGTRLTVL.

This clone was detected a few times. The chain joins TRBV10-3 to TRBJ2-7; TRBD2 matches at 9 bases. Unmatched junction bases numbered 2, after V lost 6 bases and J lost 2 bases. CDR3 size: 13 residues. Germline V CDR1 and CDR2: ENHRY, SYGVKD. DNA for the CDR3: TGTGCCATCAGACTAGCGGGTGCCTACGAGCAGTACTTC. Its protein is CAIRLAGAYEQYF.

The chain combines TRBV19 with TRBJ1-1, with D tentatively TRBD1 (5 bases). CDR3 length: 15 residues. V lost 4 bases, J lost 6 bases, and 18 bases lay in between. CDR1 is LNHDA, CDR2 SQIVND, per germline (reference sequence). As DNA, the CDR3 is TGTGCCAGTAGTAGGGGCGGACAAGGAGGGGCTGAAGCTTTCTTT. Translation: CASSRGGQGGAEAFF. Drawing the rest from reference TRBV19 and TRBJ1-1, the complete variable domain is DGGITQSPKYLFRKEGQNVTLSCEQNLNHDAMYWYRQDPGQGLRLIYYSQIVNDFQKGDIAEGYSVSREKKESFPLTVTSAQKNPTAFYLCASSRGGQGGAEAFFGQGTRLTVV.

DNA for the CDR3: TGCAGCGCAAAGACAGGGGAAGGTTGGGCTTTCTTT. Encoded protein: CSAKTGEGWAFF. The J gene is TRBJ1-1, the V gene TRBV29-1, with TRBD1 identical over 8 bases. There are 12 residues in the CDR3. Germline-derived CDR1 and CDR2 are SQVTM and ANQGSEA. Trimming took 7 bases from V and 11 from J; bases not matched to a gene: 12.

This clone was recorded many times. The rearrangement uses TRBV7-2 and TRBJ1-1; 7 nucleotides match TRBD1. Germline lookup yields CDR1 SGHTA and CDR2 FQGNSA. Losses at the gene ends were 7 bases for V and 1 base for J; bases not matched to a gene: 6. The CDR3 is 14 amino acids. The CDR3 protein is CASTKGATNTEAFF. Here the CDR3 DNA reads TGTGCCAGCACCAAGGGGGCTACGAACACTGAAGCTTTCTTT.

The rearrangement uses TRBV30 and TRBJ1-3; the D is unclear. V lost 3 bases to trimming and J lost 0 bases, with 15 bases between them. The CDR3 covers 16 residues. CDR1 is GTSNPN and CDR2 is SVGIG in the germline V gene (reference sequence). CDR3 loop: CAWRDPARHSGNTIYF. DNA of the CDR3: TGTGCCTGGAGAGACCCGGCCCGCCACTCTGGAAACACCATATATTTT.

There are a few counts of this clone. The chain carries TRBV4-3 and TRBJ2-7, with no clear D. The CDR3 spans 14 residues. The V end was cut by 0 bases, the J end by 4 bases, with 10 bases between. Germline V gene sequence: CDR1 LGHNA, CDR2 YSLEER. The CDR3 nucleotides read TGCGCCAGCAGCCAAGAGTCGGGCCTGTACGAGCAGTACTTC. This encodes CASSQESGLYEQYF.

This clone has just a few counts. This sequence joins TRBV7-2 and TRBJ2-1; tentative D call: TRBD2 (6 bases). The CDR3 loop spans 15 amino acids. Germline V gene data show CDR1 as SGHTA and CDR2 as FQGNSA. V was trimmed by 5 bases and J by 7 bases, leaving 18 bases between them. CDR3 sequence: CASSPTSPMGNEQFF. The CDR3 DNA sequence: TGTGCCAGCAGCCCGACTAGTCCTATGGGGAATGAGCAGTTCTTC.

The gene calls are TRBV30 and TRBJ2-7, with a tentative D call TRBD1 (6 bases). Germline V gene sequence: CDR1 GTSNPN, CDR2 SVGIG (reference sequence). Between the trimmed V and J ends, which lost 1 base and 5 bases, there was a span of 12 bases. This CDR3 comprises 13 residues. CDR3 loop: CAWSDGQFHEQYF. CDR3 nucleotides: TGTGCCTGGAGTGATGGACAGTTCCACGAGCAGTACTTC.

The sample holds many counts of this clone. V usage is TRBV9 and J usage is TRBJ2-7; 7 bases agree with TRBD2. This CDR3 comprises 14 residues. CDR1 and CDR2 (germline): SGDLS, YYNGEE. V lost 3 bases, J lost 1 base, and 4 bases stayed unmatched. CDR3 residues: CASSAGGSSYEQYF. Written as DNA, the CDR3 is TGTGCCAGCAGCGCCGGGGGGAGTTCCTACGAGCAGTACTTC.

The sample holds one count of this clone. The rearrangement joins TRBV18 to TRBJ2-5; D is perhaps TRBD2 (5 bases). The CDR3 extends over 15 amino acids. Trimming pared 1 base from V and 0 bases from J, leaving 9 bases between. Germline V gene sequence: CDR1 KGHSH, CDR2 LQKENI. The CDR3 DNA is TGTGCCAGCTCACCACAGGACGGGAACCAAGAGACCCAGTACTTC. Protein sequence: CASSPQDGNQETQYF.

For this clone: Other DNA sequences from this sample encode an identical CDR3 as well. V usage is TRBV27 and J usage is TRBJ2-7; the D is unclear. V lost 3 bases, J lost 2 bases, and 8 bases lay in between. Germline V gene sequence: CDR1 MNHEY, CDR2 SMNVEV (reference sequence). The CDR3 is 13 residues long. The CDR3 here is CASSFGQAYEQYF. CDR3 nucleotide sequence: TGTGCCAGCAGTTTCGGGCAGGCCTACGAGCAGTACTTC.

There are a few counts of this clone. The CDR3 is CASSLARTVRNTEAFF. CDR3 in DNA: TGTGCCAGCAGCTTAGCCCGGACTGTGAGGAACACTGAAGCTTTCTTT. This chain connects TRBV7-9 to TRBJ1-1; D gene ambiguous. Between the trimmed V and J ends, which lost 0 bases and 1 base, there was a span of 12 bases. The CDR3 runs to 16 residues. Germline-derived CDR1 and CDR2 are SEHNR and FQNEAQ (reference sequence).